The rows below give T cell receptor beta chains drawn from one sample of a study of shared clonotypes between healthy human individuals. TCRdb's table, derived via immunoSEQ multiplex PCR, lists solely in-frame clones and lacks some. Among 2,500,000 or so clones, around nine tenths were seen once, and the ten largest hold around 0.15%. The source material was naive CD4+ T cells sorted from blood. These receptors came from a man between 18 and 35 years old in good health. CDR3s include the opening cysteine and the closing phenylalanine or tryptophan. D genes are given only for firm matches. Some rows mark clone size as missing; the rest say once, few, many or name a class of expanded clone.

J gene	V gene	clone size	D gene	CDR3 DNA	CDR3 protein
TRBJ2-2	TRBV5-1	.	.	TGCGCCAGCAGCTTTACCGGGACACTGAACACCGGGGAGCTGTTTTTT	CASSFTGTLNTGELFF
TRBJ1-4	TRBV5-5	.	.	TGTGCCAGCAGCTCGCCCCGGGCAACTAATGAAAAACTGTTTTTT	CASSSPRATNEKLFF
TRBJ2-7	TRBV7-9	.	TRBD1	TGTGCCAGCACCCTGGACAGGGCACGGGACGAGCAGTACTTC	CASTLDRARDEQYF
TRBJ1-4	TRBV7-9	.	TRBD1	TGTGCCAGCAGCTTAGACAGGGGTGGGGAAAAACTGTTTTTT	CASSLDRGGEKLFF
TRBJ2-1	TRBV25-1	.	.	TGTGCCAGCAGTGAATCCCCAGGGGGGGGGACAGGCTACAATGAGCAGTTCTTC	CASSESPGGGTGYNEQFF
TRBJ2-7	TRBV13	.	.	TGTGCCAGCAGCTTATCACGTAAGGGGCCCTACGAGCAGTACTTC	CASSLSRKGPYEQYF
TRBJ2-5	TRBV5-1	.	.	TGCGCCAGCAGCTTGGATCCTGGCGAGGCGGAGACCCAGTACTTC	CASSLDPGEAETQYF
TRBJ2-7	TRBV6-5	.	.	TGTGCCAGCAGCAGAGACTACGAGCAGTACTTC	CASSRDYEQYF
TRBJ2-2	TRBV6-1	.	.	TGTGCCAGCAGTGAAGGGGGCACCGAAAACACCGGGGAGCTGTTTTTT	CASSEGGTENTGELFF
TRBJ2-2	TRBV5-1	.	.	TGCGCCAGCAGCGGATGGACAGACACCGCCACCGGGGAGCTGTTTTTT	CASSGWTDTATGELFF
TRBJ2-2	TRBV27	.	TRBD1	TGTGCCAGCAGGGACCCCGGGACAGGGGGCTTTACCGGGGAGCTGTTTTTT	CASRDPGTGGFTGELFF
TRBJ1-5	TRBV21-1	.	.	TGTGCCAGCCCCCGTACCCTACAGGGCAGGCAGCCCCAGCATTTT	CASPRTLQGRQPQHF
TRBJ1-5	TRBV6-1	.	.	TGTGCCAGCAGTGAATCGGGGCAGCCCCAGCATTTT	CASSESGQPQHF
TRBJ1-4	TRBV5-8	.	.	TGTGCCAGCAGCCCTTGGGGCACGGAAAAACTGTTTTTT	CASSPWGTEKLFF
TRBJ1-5	TRBV2	few	TRBD1	TGTGCCAGCAGTGGACAGGGTTTGGGGCAGCCCCAGCATTTT	CASSGQGLGQPQHF
TRBJ2-7	TRBV5-1	.	.	TGCGCCAGCAGCCCGGGTCTTGTGTCGGGCAGTATCTACGAGCAGTACTTC	CASSPGLVSGSIYEQYF
TRBJ2-1	TRBV5-4	.	.	TGTGCCAGCAGCTTGGCCGGAGGGCATGAGCAGTTCTTC	CASSLAGGHEQFF
TRBJ2-1	TRBV10-3	once	TRBD2	TGTGCCCCAAAAGGGACTAAGGGATACAATGAGCAGTTCTTC	CAPKGTKGYNEQFF
TRBJ1-2	TRBV6-1	.	.	TGTGCCAGCAGTGAATACACCTTAGGAAACTATGGCTACACCTTC	CASSEYTLGNYGYTF
TRBJ1-5	TRBV11-2	few	.	TGTGCCAGCAGCTTAGATTTGCGTCAGCCCCAGCATTTT	CASSLDLRQPQHF
TRBJ2-3	TRBV18	.	.	TGTGCCAGCTCACCACGGACGGGACGAACCACAGATACGCAGTATTTT	CASSPRTGRTTDTQYF
TRBJ1-6	TRBV6-5	.	.	TGTGCCAGCAGTGACCCTAATAATTCACCCCTCCACTTT	CASSDPNNSPLHF
TRBJ1-2	TRBV7-2	.	TRBD1	TGTGCCAGCAGCTTTAGACAGGGCCAAGATGGCTACACCTTC	CASSFRQGQDGYTF
TRBJ2-3	TRBV7-6	.	TRBD2	TGTGCCAGCAGCATTAGCGGGATCGTCACAGATACGCAGTATTTT	CASSISGIVTDTQYF
TRBJ2-5	TRBV30	.	.	TGTGCCTGGAGTGTACATAGAATGGAGACCCAGTACTTC	CAWSVHRMETQYF
TRBJ2-3	TRBV27	.	.	TGTGCCAGCAAAGAGGGTAACACAGATACGCAGTATTTT	CASKEGNTDTQYF
TRBJ2-5	TRBV5-6	.	TRBD2	TGTGCCAGCAGCTTTCAAGCGTCGTGGGAGTGGGGGGGGGAGACCCAGTACTTC	CASSFQASWEWGGETQYF
TRBJ1-6	TRBV10-3	.	.	TGTGCCATCGGGGGGAGCTCGGATTCACCCCTCCACTTT	CAIGGSSDSPLHF
TRBJ2-1	TRBV6-1	.	TRBD2	TGTGCCAGCAGTGTGGTTTTAAGCGGGGGGTACTCCTACAATGAGCAGTTCTTC	CASSVVLSGGYSYNEQFF
TRBJ2-7	TRBV19	.	.	TGTGCCAGTAGTAGCAACAGGGATCCCTACGAGCAGTACTTC	CASSSNRDPYEQYF
TRBJ2-5	TRBV2	few	TRBD1	TGTGCCAGCACCCCGGGGGCGGGACAGGGCGAAGAGACCCAGTACTTC	CASTPGAGQGEETQYF
TRBJ2-3	TRBV5-4	.	.	TGTGCCAGCAGCTTGGTGGGGGATACGCAGTATTTT	CASSLVGDTQYF
TRBJ2-7	TRBV6-6	.	.	TGTGCCAGCAGTTACACTAGGGGGGGAATCTACGAGCAGTACTTC	CASSYTRGGIYEQYF
TRBJ2-2	TRBV9	.	TRBD2	TGTGCCAGCAGCTCTCCCCCACTAGCGGAAGCGAACACCGGGGAGCTGTTTTTT	CASSSPPLAEANTGELFF